The clone carrying this TCR beta chain turned up a few times. Its antigen is currently unknown. The data were taken from a study of CD8 T cells in ankylosing spondylitis. Making use of molecular barcodes, quantitative 5'-RACE generated TCR beta libraries. TCRdb independently ran MiXCR on the 5' RACE reads; one entry per CDR3 protein. This table holds hundreds of thousands of distinct CDR3 sequences, roughly 13% found once. Germline CDR1 is DFQATT and CDR2 is SNEGSKA (reference sequence). The CDR3 sequence is 14 residues long. V was clipped by 3 bases and J by 5 bases, with 11 bases between them. Points from the study as a whole: Disease-linked clones proved CD8+ and comparatively uncommon in peripheral blood. Enrichment of disease-linked clones was reportedly significant in matched ankylosing spondylitis synovial fluid. Apparently characteristic of ankylosing spondylitis blood was a TCR beta motif (about eight highly homologous variants).

This receptor was obtained from a male donor with ankylosing spondylitis. The specimen sequenced was blood, either unsorted or a sorted T cell fraction (not recorded which). This sequence joins TRBV20-1 and TRBJ1-6; the D is unclear. CDR3 sequence reads: CSARGRTDNSPLHF. The CDR3 bases are TGCAGTGCTAGGGGTCGTACAGATAATTCACCCCTCCACTTT.